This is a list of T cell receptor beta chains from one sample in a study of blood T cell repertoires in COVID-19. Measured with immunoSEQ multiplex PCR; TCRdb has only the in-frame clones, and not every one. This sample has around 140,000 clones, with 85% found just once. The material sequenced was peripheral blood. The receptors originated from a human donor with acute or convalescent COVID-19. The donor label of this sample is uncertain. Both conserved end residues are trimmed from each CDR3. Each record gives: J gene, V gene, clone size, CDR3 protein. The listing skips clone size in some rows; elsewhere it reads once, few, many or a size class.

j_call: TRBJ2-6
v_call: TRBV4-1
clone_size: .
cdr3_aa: ASSRDSAGANVLT

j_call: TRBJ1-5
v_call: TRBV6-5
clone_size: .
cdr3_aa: ASSTGTAQPQH

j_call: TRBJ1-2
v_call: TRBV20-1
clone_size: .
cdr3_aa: SASGYGYT

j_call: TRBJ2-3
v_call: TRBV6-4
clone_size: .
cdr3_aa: ASSDSGGSTDTQY

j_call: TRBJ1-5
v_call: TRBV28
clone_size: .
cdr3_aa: ASSPGGTGAQH

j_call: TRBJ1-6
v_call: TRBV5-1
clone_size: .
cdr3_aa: ASSQSSSYNSPLH

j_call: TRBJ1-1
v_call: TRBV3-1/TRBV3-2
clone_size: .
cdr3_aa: ASSQLRNTEAF

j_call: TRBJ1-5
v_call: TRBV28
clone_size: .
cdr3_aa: ASRPRQRNQPQH

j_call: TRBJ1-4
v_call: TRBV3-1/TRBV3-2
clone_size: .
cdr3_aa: ASSHVPHNEKLF

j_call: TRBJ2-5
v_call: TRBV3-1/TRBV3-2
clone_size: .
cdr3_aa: ASSPPFQETQY

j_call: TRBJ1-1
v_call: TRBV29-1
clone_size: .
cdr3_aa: SAAQGYDTEAF

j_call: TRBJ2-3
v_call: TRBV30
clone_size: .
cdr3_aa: ALSTSGVTDTQY

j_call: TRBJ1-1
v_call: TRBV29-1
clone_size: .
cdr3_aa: SAAGTGRPTEAF

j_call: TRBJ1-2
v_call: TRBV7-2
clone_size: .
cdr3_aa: ASSPRQGEDGYT

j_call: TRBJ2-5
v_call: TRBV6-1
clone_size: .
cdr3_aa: ASSDSAGALQETQY

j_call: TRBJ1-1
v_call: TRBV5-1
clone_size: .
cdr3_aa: ASSLERAEAF

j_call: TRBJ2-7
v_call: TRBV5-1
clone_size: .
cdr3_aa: ASSADREFTYEQY

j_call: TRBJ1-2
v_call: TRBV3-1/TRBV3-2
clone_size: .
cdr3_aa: ASSQQVTGGDGYT

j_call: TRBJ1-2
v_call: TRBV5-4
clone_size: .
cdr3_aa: ASSLGPDRGYGYT

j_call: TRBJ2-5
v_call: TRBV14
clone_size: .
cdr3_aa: ASSQVSGSRETQY

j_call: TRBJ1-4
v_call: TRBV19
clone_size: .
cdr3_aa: ASSIYEGARGKLF

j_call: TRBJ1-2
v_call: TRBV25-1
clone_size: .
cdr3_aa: ASATGQGRGYT

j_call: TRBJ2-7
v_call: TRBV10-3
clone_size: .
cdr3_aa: AISLAPGGVNYEQY

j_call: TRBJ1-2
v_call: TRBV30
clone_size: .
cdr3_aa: AWSRPGTDQNYGYT

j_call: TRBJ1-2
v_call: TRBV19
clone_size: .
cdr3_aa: ASVGRAGFGYGYT

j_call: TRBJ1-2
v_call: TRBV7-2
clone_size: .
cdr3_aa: ASSLTVNYGYT

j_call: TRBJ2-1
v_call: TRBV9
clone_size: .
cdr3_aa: ASSPSLGLAGAKYNEQF

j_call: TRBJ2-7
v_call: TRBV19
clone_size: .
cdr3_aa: ASSPAGTDSYEQY

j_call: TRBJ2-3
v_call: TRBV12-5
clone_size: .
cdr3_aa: ASGQGQGSTDTQY

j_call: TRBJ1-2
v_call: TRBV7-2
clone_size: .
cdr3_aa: ASSFNRNGYT

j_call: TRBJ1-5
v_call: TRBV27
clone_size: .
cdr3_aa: ASSPLGARQPQH

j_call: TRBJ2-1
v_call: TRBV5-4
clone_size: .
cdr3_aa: ASSFPGGGGNEQF

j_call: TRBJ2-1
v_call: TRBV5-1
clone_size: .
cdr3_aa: ASSLSLAGGFPQGDEQF

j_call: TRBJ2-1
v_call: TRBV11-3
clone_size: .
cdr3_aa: ASSFSPGGEQF

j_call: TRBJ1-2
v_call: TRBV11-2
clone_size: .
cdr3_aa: ASSLEQGGYGYT

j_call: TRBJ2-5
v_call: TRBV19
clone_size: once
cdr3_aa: ASKSGERETQY

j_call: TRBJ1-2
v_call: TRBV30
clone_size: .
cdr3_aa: AWSSIYGYT

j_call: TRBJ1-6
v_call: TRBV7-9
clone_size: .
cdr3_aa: ASILQGAAENSPLH